These 21 T cell receptor beta chains were sequenced from one sample in a study of blood T cell repertoires in COVID-19. Method: immunoSEQ multiplex PCR; TCRdb's copy keeps in-frame clones and lacks some. The sample includes roughly 450,000 clones, about nine tenths seen only once; the top ten take under 0.7%. Sample: PBMCs or T cells enriched from blood (not recorded which). These receptors all stem from a man between 18 and 29 years old who had recovered from COVID-19.

V is TRBV7-3 and J is TRBJ2-3; 11 positions match TRBD2. CDR3 length: 17 residues. Germline CDR1 is SGHTA and CDR2 is FQGTGA. V was pared by 0 bases and J by 2 bases, with 4 bases of the junction left unmatched. The CDR3 sequence: CASSLTGGLADTDTQYF. The DNA of the CDR3 is TGTGCCAGCAGCTTAACCGGGGGACTAGCGGACACAGATACGCAGTATTTT.

The chain links TRBV7-3 to TRBJ1-1; 8 nucleotides match TRBD1. CDR3 length: 14 amino acids. V lost 5 bases to trimming and J lost 2 bases; unmatched junction nucleotides: 4. Germline-derived CDR1 and CDR2 are SGHTA and FQGTGA. This CDR3 reads CASSPQGGNTEAFF. In nucleotides, the CDR3 is TGTGCCAGCAGCCCACAGGGGGGCAACACTGAAGCTTTCTTT.

The rearrangement joins TRBV7-2 to TRBJ1-5, with TRBD1 matching 7 bases. The CDR3 has 17 amino acids. Germline trimming cut 3 bases from V and 3 bases from J; bases unmatched to any gene: 11. The V gene's germline CDR1 is SGHTA and CDR2 FQGNSA. In DNA, the CDR3 is TGTGCCAGCAGCTTCGGTAGGGGCAGGGGGTTCAATCAGCCCCAGCATTTT. Residues: CASSFGRGRGFNQPQHF.

The genes are TRBV7-6 and TRBJ1-1, with D unresolved. CDR1 and CDR2 (germline): SGHVS, FNYEAQ. V lost 0 bases and J lost 1, with 12 bases in between. CDR3 size: 16 residues. The DNA of the CDR3 is TGTGCCAGCAGCTTAGCTTACAAGGGAGGGAACACTGAAGCTTTCTTT. Encoded protein: CASSLAYKGGNTEAFF.

There are a few counts of this clone. CDR3: CSVDPGQGREAFF. The CDR3 region has the DNA TGCAGCGTTGACCCGGGACAGGGCCGTGAAGCTTTCTTT. The chain recombines TRBV29-1 with TRBJ1-1; 9 positions match TRBD1. Germline trimming cut 3 bases from V and 7 bases from J; bases unmatched to any gene: 6. The CDR3 runs 13 residues. The germline V gene has CDR1 SQVTM and CDR2 ANQGSEA.

The V call is TRBV7-3, the J call TRBJ2-1; a possible D gene is TRBD2 (5 bases). Trimming removed 5 bases at V and 0 bases at J, with 17 bases between. CDR3 length: 17 amino acids. CDR1 is SGHTA, CDR2 FQGTGA, per germline. CDR3 nucleotide sequence: TGTGCCAGCAGCCCCTTCTTTTTTGGGAGCTCCTACAATGAGCAGTTCTTC. As protein: CASSPFFFGSSYNEQFF.

The chain is built from TRBV5-6 and TRBJ1-2; D not resolved. The CDR3 runs 13 residues. Germline CDR1 and CDR2: SGHDT and YYEEEE. Trimming stripped 1 base from V and 8 bases from J, with 12 bases between. CDR3 amino acids: CASSLRRRSGYTF. CDR3 nucleotides: TGTGCCAGCAGCTTGAGGAGGCGGAGCGGCTACACCTTC.

This chain joins TRBV5-1 and TRBJ1-6; D ambiguous. V was shortened by 4 bases and J by 9 bases, with 17 bases between the two germline ends. From germline, CDR1 is SGHRS and CDR2 YFSETQ. This CDR3 region has 15 residues. The DNA for the CDR3 is TGCGCCAGCAGCCCCCAACCGAGCCCGAGTTCACCCCTCCACTTT. Its protein product is CASSPQPSPSSPLHF.

The J gene is TRBJ1-5, the V gene TRBV5-4; D may be TRBD1 (6 bases). The CDR3 has 14 residues. Trimming stripped 4 bases from V and 4 bases from J, with 12 bases between. The germline V gene encodes CDR1 SGHNT and CDR2 YYREEE (reference sequence). The CDR3 sequence is CASSAGQLNQPQHF. DNA for the CDR3: TGTGCCAGCAGCGCCGGACAGTTAAATCAGCCCCAGCATTTT.

This sequence joins TRBV11-2 and TRBJ2-1, with D maybe TRBD1 (5 bases). Trimming removed 3 bases at V and 4 bases at J, with 16 bases between. The CDR3 is 16 residues long. Germline assignment: CDR1 SGHAT and CDR2 FQNNGV. The CDR3 loop reads CASSFSGAPPYNEQFF. The CDR3 DNA follows: TGTGCCAGCAGCTTTAGTGGGGCTCCTCCTTACAATGAGCAGTTCTTC.

The chain couples TRBV7-2 to TRBJ2-7; 9 bases map to TRBD2. V dropped 7 bases and J dropped 5; count of bases not matched to a gene: 9. CDR1 is SGHTA, CDR2 FQGNSA, per germline. The CDR3 length is 14 residues. The CDR3 DNA is TGTGCCAGCACCCTTAGCGGGAGTAATAACGAGCAGTACTTC. Residues: CASTLSGSNNEQYF.

With regard to this clone: The same CDR3 arises from other DNA sequences in this sample as well. The V call is TRBV7-8, the J call TRBJ1-6, with TRBD1 matching 8 bases. This CDR3 is built from 15 residues. After removal of 1 base from V and 7 bases from J, the junction contained 3 bases not matched to a gene. Per the germline V gene, CDR1 is SGHVS and CDR2 is FQNEAQ. CDR3 region: CASSLGQGRNSPLHF. The CDR3 DNA reads as TGTGCCAGCAGCTTAGGACAGGGGAGGAATTCACCCCTCCACTTT.

The V call is TRBV9, the J call TRBJ2-4, with a possible D match to TRBD1 (6 bases). Per germline, CDR1 SGDLS and CDR2 YYNGEE. Trimming removed 3 bases from V and 1 base from J, with 11 bases in between. This CDR3 spans 15 amino acids. The CDR3 region is CASSGGQLAKNIQYF. The CDR3, as DNA: TGTGCCAGCAGCGGGGGGCAGTTGGCCAAAAACATTCAGTACTTC.

The sample holds a few counts of this clone. The chain links TRBV6-5 to TRBJ1-3; TRBD1 might be the D (6 bases). The V gene's germline CDR1 is MNHEY and CDR2 SVGAGI. V lost 7 bases to trimming and J lost 0 bases, with 10 bases between them. CDR3 length: 14 amino acids. The DNA of the CDR3 is TGTGCCAGCACCAGGACAGACTCTGGAAACACCATATATTTT. Residues: CASTRTDSGNTIYF.

The chain has TRBV6-4 and TRBJ1-1, with 8 bases that match TRBD1. CDR1 is MRHNA, CDR2 SNTAGT, per germline. This CDR3 contains 15 residues. V shed 2 bases and J 1 base; nucleotides not matched to a gene: 3. CDR3 sequence: CASSDLGQGNTEAFF. DNA of the CDR3: TGTGCCAGCAGTGACCTTGGACAGGGGAACACTGAAGCTTTCTTT.

V gene TRBV28 combines with J gene TRBJ1-6, with D uncertain. V lost 1 base, J lost 0 bases, and 7 bases lay in between. Germline assignment: CDR1 MDHEN and CDR2 SYDVKM. The CDR3 sequence is 16 residues long. This CDR3 reads CASSLYGSSYNSPLHF. The CDR3 DNA is TGTGCCAGCAGTTTATACGGGAGCTCCTATAATTCACCCCTCCACTTT. Combining the CDR3 with reference TRBV28 and TRBJ1-6 gives the whole variable domain DVKVTQSSRYLVKRTGEKVFLECVQDMDHENMFWYRQDPGLGLRLIYFSYDVKMKEKGDIPEGYSVSREKKERFSLILESASTNQTSMYLCASSLYGSSYNSPLHFGNGTRLTVT.

The V gene is TRBV2, the J gene TRBJ2-2, with a weak D call TRBD1 (6 bases). The CDR3 has 16 amino acids. The V gene lost 9 bases and the J gene lost 2 bases, with 19 bases spanning the gap. Germline CDR1 is SNHLY and CDR2 is FYNNEI. CDR3 sequence: CARRQGPTTNTGELFF. CDR3 DNA: TGTGCCAGAAGGCAGGGGCCGACGACTAACACCGGGGAGCTGTTTTTT.

This clone was seen just once. The V and J genes are TRBV5-1 and TRBJ2-3, with TRBD2 matching 9 bases. Germline CDR1 and CDR2: SGHRS and YFSETQ. CDR3 length: 16 residues. V shed 3 bases and J 2 bases; nucleotides not matched to a gene: 7. The CDR3 spells CASSSTSGSNTDTQYF. The CDR3 nucleotides are TGCGCCAGCAGCTCTACTAGCGGGTCGAACACAGATACGCAGTATTTT.

V usage is TRBV12-3 or TRBV12-4 and J usage is TRBJ2-1; 7 nucleotides match TRBD1. The ends lost 6 bases at V and 5 bases at J; junction bases unmatched: 4. This CDR3 comprises 13 residues. The CDR3 bases are TGTGCCAGCAGAACACAGGGGAACAATGAGCAGTTCTTC. This gives the protein CASRTQGNNEQFF.

This chain joins TRBV10-3 and TRBJ1-1; 10 bases are shared with TRBD1. In germline, CDR1 is ENHRY, CDR2 SYGVKD. The CDR3 is 16 amino acids. The V gene end was trimmed by 2 bases and the J gene end by 4 bases; junction bases not matched to a gene: 7. CDR3 DNA: TGTGCCATCAGTGAGGGGACAGGGGAATATAGCACTGAAGCTTTCTTT. Protein product: CAISEGTGEYSTEAFF.

This chain links TRBV9 with TRBJ1-2, with D maybe TRBD1 (6 bases). Looked up from germline, CDR1 is SGDLS and CDR2 is YYNGEE. Trimming shortened V by 5 bases and J by 3 bases, and 20 bases separated the two germline ends. This CDR3 is built from 16 residues. CDR3 nucleotides: TGTGCCAGCAGGAGGGGGGGCGACAACCCGTACTATGGCTACACCTTC. This sequence encodes CASRRGGDNPYYGYTF. Full variable domain (outside the CDR3, taken from reference TRBV9 and TRBJ1-2): DSGVTQTPKHLITATGQRVTLRCSPRSGDLSVYWYQQSLDQGLQFLIQYYNGEERAKGNILERFSAQQFPDLHSELNLSSLELGDSALYFCASRRGGDNPYYGYTFGSGTRLTVV.